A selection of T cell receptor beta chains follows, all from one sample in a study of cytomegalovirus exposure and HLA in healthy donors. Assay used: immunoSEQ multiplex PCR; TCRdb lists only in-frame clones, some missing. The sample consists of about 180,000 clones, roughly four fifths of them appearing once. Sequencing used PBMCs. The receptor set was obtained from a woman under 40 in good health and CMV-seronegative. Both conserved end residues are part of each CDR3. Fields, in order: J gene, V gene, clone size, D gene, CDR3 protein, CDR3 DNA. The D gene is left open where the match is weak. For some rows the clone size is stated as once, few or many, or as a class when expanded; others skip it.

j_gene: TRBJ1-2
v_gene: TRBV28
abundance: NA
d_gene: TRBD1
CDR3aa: CASSLSAGQGAIYGYTF
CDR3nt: TGTGCCAGCAGTTTATCGGCGGGACAGGGGGCTATCTATGGCTACACCTTC

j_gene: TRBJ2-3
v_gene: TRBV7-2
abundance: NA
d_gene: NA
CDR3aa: CASSLIRPDTQYF
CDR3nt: TGTGCCAGCAGCTTAATTCGTCCAGATACGCAGTATTTT

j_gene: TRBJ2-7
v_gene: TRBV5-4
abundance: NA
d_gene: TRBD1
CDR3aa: CASSGRTGGEQYF
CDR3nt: TGTGCCAGCAGCGGCCGGACAGGGGGCGAGCAGTACTTC

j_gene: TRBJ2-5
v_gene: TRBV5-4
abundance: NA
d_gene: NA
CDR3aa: CASSSGSQETQYF
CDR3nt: TGTGCCAGCAGCTCCGGGTCACAAGAGACCCAGTACTTC

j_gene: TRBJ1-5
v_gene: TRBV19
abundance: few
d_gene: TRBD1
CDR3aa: CASSTGDREYRPQHF
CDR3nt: TGTGCCAGTAGTACAGGGGACAGGGAGTATCGGCCCCAGCATTTT

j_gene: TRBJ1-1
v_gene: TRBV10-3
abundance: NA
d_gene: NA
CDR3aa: CAISESRDTEAFF
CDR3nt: TGTGCCATCAGTGAGTCCAGGGACACTGAAGCTTTCTTT

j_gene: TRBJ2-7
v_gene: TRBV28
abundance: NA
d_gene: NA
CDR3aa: CASSTGQSYEQYF
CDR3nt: TGTGCCAGCAGTACCGGACAGTCCTACGAGCAGTACTTC

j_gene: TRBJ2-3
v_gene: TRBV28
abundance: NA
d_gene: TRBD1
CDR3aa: CASSFPQGALLADTQYF
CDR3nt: TGTGCCAGCAGTTTCCCGCAGGGGGCGCTCCTGGCAGATACGCAGTATTTT

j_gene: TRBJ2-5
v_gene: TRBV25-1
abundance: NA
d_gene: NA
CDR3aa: CASSALGGRETQYF
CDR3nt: TGTGCCAGCAGTGCTTTAGGGGGTCGAGAGACCCAGTACTTC

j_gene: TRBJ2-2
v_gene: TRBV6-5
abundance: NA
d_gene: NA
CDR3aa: CASSYGAADTGELFF
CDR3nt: TGTGCCAGCAGTTACGGAGCAGCGGACACCGGGGAGCTGTTTTTT

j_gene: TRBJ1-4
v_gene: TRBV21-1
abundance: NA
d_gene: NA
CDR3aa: CASAGTGLNEKLFF
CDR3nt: TGTGCCAGCGCCGGGACAGGACTAAATGAAAAACTGTTTTTT

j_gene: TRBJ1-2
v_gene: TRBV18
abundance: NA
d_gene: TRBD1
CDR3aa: CASSPGTDGYTF
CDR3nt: TGTGCCAGCTCACCCGGGACAGATGGCTACACCTTC

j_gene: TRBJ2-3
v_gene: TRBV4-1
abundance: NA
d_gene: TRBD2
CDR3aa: CASSQRNLAGGPTDTQYF
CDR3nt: TGCGCCAGCAGCCAAAGGAACCTAGCGGGGGGGCCCACAGATACGCAGTATTTT

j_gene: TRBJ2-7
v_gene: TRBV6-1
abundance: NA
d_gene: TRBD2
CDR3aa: CASSEGGGVYSSYEQYF
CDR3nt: TGTGCCAGCAGTGAAGGGGGGGGAGTTTACAGCAGTTACGAGCAGTACTTC

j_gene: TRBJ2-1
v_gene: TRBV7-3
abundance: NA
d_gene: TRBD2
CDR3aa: CASSEGLAGANEQFF
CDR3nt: TGTGCCAGCAGCGAGGGACTAGCGGGAGCTAATGAGCAGTTCTTC

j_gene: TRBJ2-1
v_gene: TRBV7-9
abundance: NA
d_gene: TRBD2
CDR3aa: CASSFMASGLYNEQFF
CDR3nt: TGTGCCAGCAGCTTCATGGCTAGCGGGCTTTACAATGAGCAGTTCTTC

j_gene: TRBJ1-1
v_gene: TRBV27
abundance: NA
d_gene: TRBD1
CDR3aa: CASSPRTGGEAFF
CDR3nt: TGTGCCAGCAGTCCTCGGACAGGGGGTGAGGCTTTCTTT

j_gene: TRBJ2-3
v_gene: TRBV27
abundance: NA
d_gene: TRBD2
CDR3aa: CASGVHRASGPSDTQYF
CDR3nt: TGTGCCAGCGGGGTACATAGGGCTAGCGGACCCTCGGATACGCAGTATTTT

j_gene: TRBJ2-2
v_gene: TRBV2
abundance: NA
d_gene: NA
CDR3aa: CASSEAPEQGNTGELFF
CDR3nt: TGTGCCAGCAGTGAAGCGCCAGAACAGGGAAACACCGGGGAGCTGTTTTTT

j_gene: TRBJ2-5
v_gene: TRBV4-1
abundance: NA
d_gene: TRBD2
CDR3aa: CASSQEGLAGAETQYF
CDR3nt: TGCGCCAGCAGCCAAGAGGGACTAGCGGGAGCAGAGACCCAGTACTTC

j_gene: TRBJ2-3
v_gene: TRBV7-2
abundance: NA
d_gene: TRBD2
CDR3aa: CASSTTSRVTDTQYF
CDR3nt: TGTGCCAGCAGCACGACTAGCAGGGTCACAGATACGCAGTATTTT

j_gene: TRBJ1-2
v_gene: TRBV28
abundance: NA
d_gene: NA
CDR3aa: CASSSLVNYGYTF
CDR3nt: TGTGCCAGCAGTTCCCTTGTGAACTATGGCTACACCTTC

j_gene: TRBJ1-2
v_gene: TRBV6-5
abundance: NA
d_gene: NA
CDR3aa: CASSSVGGNYGYTF
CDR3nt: TGTGCCAGCAGTTCCGTGGGGGGGAACTATGGCTACACCTTC

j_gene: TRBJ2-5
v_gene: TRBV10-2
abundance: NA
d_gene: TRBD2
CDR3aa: CASSESFSGGTQYF
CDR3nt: TGCGCCAGCAGTGAGTCGTTTAGCGGGGGGACCCAGTACTTC

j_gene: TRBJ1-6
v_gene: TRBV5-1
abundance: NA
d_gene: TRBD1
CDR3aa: CASSGGTDNSPLHF
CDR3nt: TGCGCCAGCAGCGGGGGGACAGATAATTCACCCCTCCACTTT

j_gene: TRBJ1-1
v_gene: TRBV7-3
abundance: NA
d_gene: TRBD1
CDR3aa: CASSPGGMNTEAFF
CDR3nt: TGTGCCAGCAGCCCAGGGGGCATGAACACTGAAGCTTTCTTT

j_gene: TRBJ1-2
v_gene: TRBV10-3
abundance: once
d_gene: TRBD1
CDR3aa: CAISQQGLYGYTF
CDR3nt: TGTGCCATCAGCCAACAGGGGCTCTATGGCTACACCTTC

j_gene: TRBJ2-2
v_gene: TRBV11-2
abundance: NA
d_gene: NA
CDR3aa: CASSYGDGRGGELFF
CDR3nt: TGTGCCAGCAGCTACGGAGACGGTCGGGGCGGGGAGCTGTTTTTT

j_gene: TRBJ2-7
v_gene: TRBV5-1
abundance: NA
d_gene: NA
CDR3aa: CASSLVFGGTASYEQYF
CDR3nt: TGCGCCAGCAGCTTGGTGTTTGGGGGGACAGCCTCCTACGAGCAGTACTTC

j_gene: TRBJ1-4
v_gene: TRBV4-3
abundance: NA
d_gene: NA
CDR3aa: CASSQGYLTNEKLFF
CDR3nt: TGCGCCAGCAGCCAAGGCTACTTAACTAATGAAAAACTGTTTTTT

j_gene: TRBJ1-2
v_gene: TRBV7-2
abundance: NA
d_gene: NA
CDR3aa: CASRENYGYTF
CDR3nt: TGTGCCAGCAGGGAGAACTATGGCTACACCTTC

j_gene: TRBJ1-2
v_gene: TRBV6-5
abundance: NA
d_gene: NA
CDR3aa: CASSLVGPQFYGYTF
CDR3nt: TGTGCCAGCAGTTTAGTCGGTCCGCAATTCTATGGCTACACCTTC

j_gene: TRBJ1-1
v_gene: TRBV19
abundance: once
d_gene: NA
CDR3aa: CASRASVEAFF
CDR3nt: TGTGCCAGTAGAGCTTCGGTTGAAGCTTTCTTT

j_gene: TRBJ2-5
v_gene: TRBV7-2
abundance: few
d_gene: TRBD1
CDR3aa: CALGQGDVETQYF
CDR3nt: TGTGCCCTCGGACAGGGTGATGTTGAGACCCAGTACTTC

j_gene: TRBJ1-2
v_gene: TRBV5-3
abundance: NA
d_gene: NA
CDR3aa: CARSLGNRAGYTF
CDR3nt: TGTGCCAGAAGCTTGGGGAACAGGGCTGGCTACACCTTC

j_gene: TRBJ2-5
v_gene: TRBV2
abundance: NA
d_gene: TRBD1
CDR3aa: CASTQNRGQETQYF
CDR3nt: TGTGCCAGCACCCAAAACAGGGGTCAAGAGACCCAGTACTTC

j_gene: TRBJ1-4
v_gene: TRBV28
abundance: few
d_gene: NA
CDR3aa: CASSLTGYTNEKLFF
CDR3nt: TGTGCCAGCAGTCTCACCGGGTATACTAATGAAAAACTGTTTTTT

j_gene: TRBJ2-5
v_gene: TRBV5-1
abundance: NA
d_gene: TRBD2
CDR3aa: CASSFRRGGFSETQYF
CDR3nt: TGCGCCAGCAGCTTTCGGCGGGGGGGGTTTTCTGAGACCCAGTACTTC

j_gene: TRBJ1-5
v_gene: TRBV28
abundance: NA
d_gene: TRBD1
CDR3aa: CASSRDRGGTQPQHF
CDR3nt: TGTGCCAGCAGCCGAGACAGGGGTGGAACTCAGCCCCAGCATTTT

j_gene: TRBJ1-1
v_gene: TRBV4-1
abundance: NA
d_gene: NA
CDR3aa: CASSLRYGGMNTEAFF
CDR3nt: TGCGCCAGCAGCCTCCGTTACGGGGGTATGAACACTGAAGCTTTCTTT

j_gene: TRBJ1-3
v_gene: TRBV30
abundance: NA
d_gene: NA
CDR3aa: CAWSLREQGCGNTIYF
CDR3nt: TGTGCCTGGAGCCTTAGGGAACAGGGTTGTGGAAACACCATATATTTT

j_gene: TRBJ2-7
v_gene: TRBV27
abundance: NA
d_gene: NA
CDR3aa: CASSPRGGIGYEQYF
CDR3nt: TGTGCCAGCAGTCCCCGGGGCGGGATAGGGTACGAGCAGTACTTC